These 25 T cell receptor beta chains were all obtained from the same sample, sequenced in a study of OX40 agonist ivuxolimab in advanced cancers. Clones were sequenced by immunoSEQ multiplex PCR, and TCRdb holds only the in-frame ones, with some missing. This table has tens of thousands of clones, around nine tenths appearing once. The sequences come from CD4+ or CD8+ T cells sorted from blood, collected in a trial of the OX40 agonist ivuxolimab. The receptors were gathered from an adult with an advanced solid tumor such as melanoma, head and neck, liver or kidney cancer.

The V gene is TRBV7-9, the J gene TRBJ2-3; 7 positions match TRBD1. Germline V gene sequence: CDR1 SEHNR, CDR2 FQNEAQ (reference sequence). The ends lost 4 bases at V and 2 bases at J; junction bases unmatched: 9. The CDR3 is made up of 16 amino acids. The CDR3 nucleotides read TGTGCCAGCAGCTCTGGCCCGGGACAGTCCACAGATACGCAGTATTTT. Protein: CASSSGPGQSTDTQYF.

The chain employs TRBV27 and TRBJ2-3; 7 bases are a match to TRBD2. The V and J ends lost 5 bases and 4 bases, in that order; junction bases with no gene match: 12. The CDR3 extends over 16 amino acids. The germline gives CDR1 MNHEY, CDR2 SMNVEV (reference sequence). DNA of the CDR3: TGTGCCAGCAGTACATTAGGGGCGGGAGATCCAGATACGCAGTATTTT. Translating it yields CASSTLGAGDPDTQYF.

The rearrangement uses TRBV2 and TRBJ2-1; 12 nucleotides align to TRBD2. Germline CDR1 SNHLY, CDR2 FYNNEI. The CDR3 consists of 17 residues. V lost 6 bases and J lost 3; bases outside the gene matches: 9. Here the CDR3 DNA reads TGTGCCAGCAGCCCCGGGACTAGCGGGCAACTCTACAATGAGCAGTTCTTC. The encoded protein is CASSPGTSGQLYNEQFF.

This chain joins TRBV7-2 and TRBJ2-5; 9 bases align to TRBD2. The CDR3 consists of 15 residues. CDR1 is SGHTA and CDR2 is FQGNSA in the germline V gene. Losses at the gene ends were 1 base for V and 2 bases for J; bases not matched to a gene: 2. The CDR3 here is CASSLGAGGQETQYF. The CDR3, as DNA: TGTGCCAGCAGCTTAGGGGCGGGGGGGCAAGAGACCCAGTACTTC.

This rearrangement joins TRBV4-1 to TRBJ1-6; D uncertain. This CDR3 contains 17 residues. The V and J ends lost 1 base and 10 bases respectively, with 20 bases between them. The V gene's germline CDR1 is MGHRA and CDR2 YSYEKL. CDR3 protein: CASSQVAATWSRSPLHF. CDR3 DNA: TGCGCCAGCAGCCAAGTGGCAGCAACGTGGTCGCGATCACCCCTCCACTTT.

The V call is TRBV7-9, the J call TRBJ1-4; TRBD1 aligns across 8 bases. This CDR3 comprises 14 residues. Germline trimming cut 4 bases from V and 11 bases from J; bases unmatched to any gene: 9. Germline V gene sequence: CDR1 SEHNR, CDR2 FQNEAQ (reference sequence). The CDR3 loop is CASSSPDRGWKLFF. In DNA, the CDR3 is TGTGCCAGCAGCTCGCCAGACAGGGGTTGGAAACTGTTTTTT.

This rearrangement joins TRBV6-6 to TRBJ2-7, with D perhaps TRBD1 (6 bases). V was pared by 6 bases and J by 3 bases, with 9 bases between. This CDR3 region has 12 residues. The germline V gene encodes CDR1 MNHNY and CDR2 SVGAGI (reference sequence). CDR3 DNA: TGTGCCAGCAGGCAGACAGGCTACGAGCAGTACTTC. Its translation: CASRQTGYEQYF.

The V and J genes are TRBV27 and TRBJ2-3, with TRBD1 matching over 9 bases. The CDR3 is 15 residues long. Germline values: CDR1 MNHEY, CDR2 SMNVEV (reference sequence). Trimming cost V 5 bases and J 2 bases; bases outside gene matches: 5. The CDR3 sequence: CASSTGQGITDTQYF. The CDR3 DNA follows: TGTGCCAGCAGTACTGGACAGGGGATCACAGATACGCAGTATTTT.

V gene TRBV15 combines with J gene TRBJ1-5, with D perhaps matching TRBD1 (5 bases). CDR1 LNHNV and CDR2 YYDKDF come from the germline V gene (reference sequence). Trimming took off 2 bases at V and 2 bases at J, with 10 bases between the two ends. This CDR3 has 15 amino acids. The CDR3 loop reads CATSRTIGGNQPQHF. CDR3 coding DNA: TGTGCCACCAGCAGAACCATAGGGGGCAATCAGCCCCAGCATTTT.

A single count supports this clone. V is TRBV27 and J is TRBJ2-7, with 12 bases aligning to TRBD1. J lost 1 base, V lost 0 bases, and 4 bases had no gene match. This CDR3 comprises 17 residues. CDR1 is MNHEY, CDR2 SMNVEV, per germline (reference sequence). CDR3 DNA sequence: TGTGCCAGCAGTTTATCCCCGGGACAGGGGGCGTCCTACGAGCAGTACTTC. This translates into CASSLSPGQGASYEQYF.

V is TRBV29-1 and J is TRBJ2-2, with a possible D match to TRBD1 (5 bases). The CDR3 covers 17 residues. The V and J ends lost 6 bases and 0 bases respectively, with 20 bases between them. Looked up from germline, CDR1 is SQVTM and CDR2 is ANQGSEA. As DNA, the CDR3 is TGCAGCGTCGTTTCCGTACAGGAGACCACGAACACCGGGGAGCTGTTTTTT. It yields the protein CSVVSVQETTNTGELFF.

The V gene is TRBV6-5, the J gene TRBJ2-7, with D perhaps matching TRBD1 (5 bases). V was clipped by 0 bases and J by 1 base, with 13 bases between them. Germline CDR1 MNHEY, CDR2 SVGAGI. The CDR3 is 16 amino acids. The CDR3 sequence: CASSYSKAGWSYEQYF. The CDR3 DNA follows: TGTGCCAGCAGTTACTCGAAGGCAGGGTGGTCCTACGAGCAGTACTTC.

Written as DNA, the CDR3 is TGTGCCAGCAGCTGGGGCGGGACTAGCGGGAATCGGGAGCAGTTCTTC. This encodes CASSWGGTSGNREQFF. This chain uses TRBV5-6 with TRBJ2-1, with 13 bases fitting TRBD2. Germline V gives CDR1 SGHDT, CDR2 YYEEEE. This CDR3 spans 16 amino acids. V was pared by 3 bases and J by 10 bases, with 10 bases of the junction left unmatched.

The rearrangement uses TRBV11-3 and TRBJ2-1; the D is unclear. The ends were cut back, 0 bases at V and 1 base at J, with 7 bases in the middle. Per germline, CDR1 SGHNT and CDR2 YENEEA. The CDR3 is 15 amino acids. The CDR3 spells CASSLEHQSYNEQFF. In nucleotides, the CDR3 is TGTGCCAGCAGCTTAGAACACCAATCCTACAATGAGCAGTTCTTC.

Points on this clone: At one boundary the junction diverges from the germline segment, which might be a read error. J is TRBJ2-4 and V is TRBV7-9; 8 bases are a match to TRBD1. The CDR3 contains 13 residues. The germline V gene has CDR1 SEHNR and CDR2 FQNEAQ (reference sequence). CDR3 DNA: TGTGCCAGCAGCTTAGCTTCAGGGGGCCTTCAGTGCTTC. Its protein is CASSLASGGLQCF.

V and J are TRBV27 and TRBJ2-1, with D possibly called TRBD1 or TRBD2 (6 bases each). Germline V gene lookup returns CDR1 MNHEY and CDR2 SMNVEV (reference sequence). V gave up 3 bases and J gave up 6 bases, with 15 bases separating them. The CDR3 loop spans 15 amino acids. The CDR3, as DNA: TGTGCCAGCAGTTTCCCGGGGGCTGGAGTCAATGAGCAGTTCTTC. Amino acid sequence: CASSFPGAGVNEQFF.

The CDR3 region has the DNA TGTGCCAGTACCGTGGGGGGATACTCTGGGGCCAACGTCCTGACTTTC. Translated, it gives CASTVGGYSGANVLTF. This chain joins TRBV19 and TRBJ2-6; TRBD2 is a possible D gene (6 bases). Trimming pared 7 bases from V and 0 bases from J, leaving 13 bases between. Germline CDR1 reads LNHDA; CDR2 reads SQIVND (reference sequence). The CDR3 is 16 amino acids.

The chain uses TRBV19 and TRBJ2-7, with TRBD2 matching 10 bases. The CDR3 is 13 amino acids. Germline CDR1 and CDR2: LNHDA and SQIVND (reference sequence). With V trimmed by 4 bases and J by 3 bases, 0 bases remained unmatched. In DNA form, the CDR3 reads TGTGCCAGTAGTACTAGCGGGAGCTACGAGCAGTACTTC. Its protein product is CASSTSGSYEQYF.

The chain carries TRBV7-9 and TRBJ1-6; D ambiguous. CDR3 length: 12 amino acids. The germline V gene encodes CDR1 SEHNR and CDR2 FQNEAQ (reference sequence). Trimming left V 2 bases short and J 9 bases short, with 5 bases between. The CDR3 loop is CASSLRGSPLHF. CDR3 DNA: TGTGCCAGCAGCTTACGGGGTTCACCCCTCCACTTT.

CDR3 region: CASSFYPSGEQYF. CDR3 bases: TGTGCCAGCAGCTTTTATCCCTCGGGTGAGCAGTACTTC. The chain has TRBV7-2 and TRBJ2-7; no clear D. CDR1 and CDR2 (germline): SGHTA, FQGNSA. V was shortened by 3 bases and J by 7 bases, with 13 bases between the two germline ends. The CDR3 sequence is 13 residues long.

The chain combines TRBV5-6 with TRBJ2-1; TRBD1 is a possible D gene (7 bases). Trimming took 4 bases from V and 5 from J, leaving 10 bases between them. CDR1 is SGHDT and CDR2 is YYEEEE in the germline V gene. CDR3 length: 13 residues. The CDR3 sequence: CASSRRGDNEQFF. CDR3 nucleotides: TGTGCCAGCAGCCGCAGGGGGGACAATGAGCAGTTCTTC.

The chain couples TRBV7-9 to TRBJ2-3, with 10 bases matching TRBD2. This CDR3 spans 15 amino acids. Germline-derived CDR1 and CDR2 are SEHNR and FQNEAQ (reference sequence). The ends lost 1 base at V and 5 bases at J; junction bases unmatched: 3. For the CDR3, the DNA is TGTGCCAGCAGCTTAGACTCTAGCGGGGGAGATACGCAGTATTTT. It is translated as CASSLDSSGGDTQYF. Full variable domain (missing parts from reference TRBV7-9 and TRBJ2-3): DTGVSQNPRHKITKRGQNVTFRCDPISEHNRLYWYRQTLGQGPEFLTYFQNEAQLEKSRLLSDRFSAERPKGSFSTLEIQRTEQGDSAMYLCASSLDSSGGDTQYFGPGTRLTVL.

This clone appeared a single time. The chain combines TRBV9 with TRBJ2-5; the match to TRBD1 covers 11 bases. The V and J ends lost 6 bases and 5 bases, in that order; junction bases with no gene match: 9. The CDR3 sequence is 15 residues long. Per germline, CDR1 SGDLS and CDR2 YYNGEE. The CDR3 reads CASTAGQGALETQYF. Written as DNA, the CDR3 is TGTGCCAGCACCGCCGGACAGGGGGCTTTGGAGACCCAGTACTTC.

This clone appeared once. CDR3: CAPGNYEQYF. CDR3 in DNA: TGTGCCCCCGGGAACTACGAGCAGTACTTC. The V call is TRBV25-1, the J call TRBJ2-7; maybe TRBD2 (5 bases). The CDR3 contains 10 residues. V was shortened by 11 bases and J by 3 bases, with 8 bases between the two germline ends. Germline V gene sequence: CDR1 MGHDK, CDR2 SYGVNS.

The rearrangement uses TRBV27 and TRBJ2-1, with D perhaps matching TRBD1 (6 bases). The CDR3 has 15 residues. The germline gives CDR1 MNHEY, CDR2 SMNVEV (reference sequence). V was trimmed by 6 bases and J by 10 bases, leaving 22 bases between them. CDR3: CASRGRDAGVWEQFF. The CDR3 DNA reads TGTGCCAGCAGGGGCCGGGACGCAGGGGTCTGGGAGCAGTTCTTC.